A selection of T cell receptor beta chains follows, all from one sample in a study of T cell responses to AZD1222 COVID-19 vaccine. Assay used: immunoSEQ multiplex PCR; TCRdb lists only in-frame clones, some missing. The sample holds fewer than 150,000 clones, 93% seen once. The starting material was peripheral blood, obtained on day 0 of AZD1222 vaccination. The receptors derive from an adult in good health. CDR3s include the opening cysteine and the closing phenylalanine or tryptophan. Fields, in order: J gene, clone size, D gene, V gene, CDR3 length, CDR3 DNA, CDR3 protein. The D gene is left open where the match is weak. A row's size may be missing; if present it is once, few, many or a size class.

J gene: TRBJ1-1; clone size: NA; D gene: NA; V gene: TRBV6-2/TRBV6-3; CDR3 length: 12; CDR3 DNA: TGTGCCAGCAGTTATAAGAACACTGAAGCTTTCTTT; CDR3 protein: CASSYKNTEAFF
J gene: TRBJ1-6; clone size: NA; D gene: TRBD1; V gene: TRBV2; CDR3 length: 14; CDR3 DNA: TGTGCCAGCAGTTGGGACAGGAGTAATTCACCCCTCCACTTT; CDR3 protein: CASSWDRSNSPLHF
J gene: TRBJ2-7; clone size: once; D gene: TRBD1; V gene: TRBV13; CDR3 length: 13; CDR3 DNA: TGTGCCAGTGGGACAGGGGGCTTGTACGAGCAGTACTTC; CDR3 protein: CASGTGGLYEQYF
J gene: TRBJ1-6; clone size: NA; D gene: NA; V gene: TRBV2; CDR3 length: 12; CDR3 DNA: TGTGCCAGCCGACAGGATAATTCACCCCTCCACTTT; CDR3 protein: CASRQDNSPLHF
J gene: TRBJ1-5; clone size: NA; D gene: NA; V gene: TRBV28; CDR3 length: 14; CDR3 DNA: TGTGCCAGCAGCCCCGGGGGGGGCAATCAGCCCCAGCATTTT; CDR3 protein: CASSPGGGNQPQHF
J gene: TRBJ2-7; clone size: once; D gene: TRBD2; V gene: TRBV6-1; CDR3 length: 16; CDR3 DNA: TGTGCCAGCAGTGAAATGGGTAGCGGGAGCTCCTACGAGCAGTACTTC; CDR3 protein: CASSEMGSGSSYEQYF
J gene: TRBJ1-1; clone size: NA; D gene: TRBD1; V gene: TRBV27; CDR3 length: 16; CDR3 DNA: TGTGCCAGCAGTTTAACGATAAACAGGGGTGACACTGAAGCTTTCTTT; CDR3 protein: CASSLTINRGDTEAFF
J gene: TRBJ1-2; clone size: NA; D gene: NA; V gene: TRBV4-3; CDR3 length: 16; CDR3 DNA: TGCGCCAGCAGCCAAGACACACTACCCCGTAGCTATGGCTACACCTTC; CDR3 protein: CASSQDTLPRSYGYTF
J gene: TRBJ1-2; clone size: once; D gene: TRBD1; V gene: TRBV6-6; CDR3 length: 15; CDR3 DNA: TGTGCCAGCACTCACTCGGGCCAGGGGGACTATGGCTACACCTTC; CDR3 protein: CASTHSGQGDYGYTF
J gene: TRBJ2-3; clone size: NA; D gene: NA; V gene: TRBV7-9; CDR3 length: 14; CDR3 DNA: TGTGCCAGCAGCTTAGAACAGACAAGGGATACGCAGTATTTT; CDR3 protein: CASSLEQTRDTQYF
J gene: TRBJ1-5; clone size: few; D gene: TRBD1; V gene: TRBV29-1; CDR3 length: 14; CDR3 DNA: TGCAGCGTCCAGGGACAGGGGGTGGATCAGCCCCAGCATTTT; CDR3 protein: CSVQGQGVDQPQHF
J gene: TRBJ2-6; clone size: NA; D gene: NA; V gene: TRBV9; CDR3 length: 15; CDR3 DNA: TGTGCCAGCAGCGCCCTGGGGGCTGGGGCCAACGTCCTGACTTTC; CDR3 protein: CASSALGAGANVLTF
J gene: TRBJ2-2; clone size: NA; D gene: NA; V gene: TRBV6-5; CDR3 length: 11; CDR3 DNA: TGTGCCAGCAGACTCGGTCGGGAGCTGTTTTTT; CDR3 protein: CASRLGRELFF
J gene: TRBJ2-6; clone size: NA; D gene: NA; V gene: TRBV3-1/TRBV3-2; CDR3 length: 15; CDR3 DNA: TGTGCCAGCAGCCAAGAGGGAGCCGGGGCCAACGTCCTGACTTTC; CDR3 protein: CASSQEGAGANVLTF
J gene: TRBJ2-3; clone size: NA; D gene: TRBD2; V gene: TRBV3-1/TRBV3-2; CDR3 length: 16; CDR3 DNA: TGTGCCAGCAGCCAGGCTTTAGCGGGAGGCACAGATACGCAGTATTTT; CDR3 protein: CASSQALAGGTDTQYF
J gene: TRBJ1-2; clone size: NA; D gene: TRBD1; V gene: TRBV29-1; CDR3 length: 11; CDR3 DNA: TGCAGCGTGTCCACAGGGGGAGGCTACACCTTC; CDR3 protein: CSVSTGGGYTF
J gene: TRBJ1-1; clone size: once; D gene: NA; V gene: TRBV28; CDR3 length: 10; CDR3 DNA: TGTGCCAGTGGGAGGGCAGGGGCTTTCTTT; CDR3 protein: CASGRAGAFF
J gene: TRBJ2-1; clone size: NA; D gene: NA; V gene: TRBV2; CDR3 length: 14; CDR3 DNA: TGTGCCAGCGAGGCGGAGCCTAGGTACAATGAGCAGTTCTTC; CDR3 protein: CASEAEPRYNEQFF
J gene: TRBJ2-1; clone size: NA; D gene: NA; V gene: TRBV18; CDR3 length: 16; CDR3 DNA: TGTGCCAGCTCACCTTTCAGGGGGGGGGCCTACAATGAGCAGTTCTTC; CDR3 protein: CASSPFRGGAYNEQFF
J gene: TRBJ1-4; clone size: NA; D gene: NA; V gene: TRBV10-3; CDR3 length: 14; CDR3 DNA: TGTGCCATCAGTGAGGGGCAGGGGAACGAAAAACTGTTTTTT; CDR3 protein: CAISEGQGNEKLFF
J gene: TRBJ1-4; clone size: NA; D gene: NA; V gene: TRBV19; CDR3 length: 13; CDR3 DNA: TGTGCCAGTAGAGATTTACGGAGGGGAAAACTGTTTTTT; CDR3 protein: CASRDLRRGKLFF
J gene: TRBJ2-2; clone size: NA; D gene: NA; V gene: TRBV12-3/TRBV12-4; CDR3 length: 13; CDR3 DNA: TGTGCCAGCAGGGGACTTACCACCGGGGAGCTGTTTTTT; CDR3 protein: CASRGLTTGELFF
J gene: TRBJ2-2; clone size: NA; D gene: NA; V gene: TRBV2; CDR3 length: 16; CDR3 DNA: TGTGCCAGCAGCCGCCTGGGACTGGCGAACACCGGGGAGCTGTTTTTT; CDR3 protein: CASSRLGLANTGELFF
J gene: TRBJ2-5; clone size: NA; D gene: TRBD1; V gene: TRBV5-4; CDR3 length: 14; CDR3 DNA: TGTGCCAGCAGCCTCACAGGGGCTCAAGAGACCCAGTACTTC; CDR3 protein: CASSLTGAQETQYF
J gene: TRBJ1-2; clone size: NA; D gene: NA; V gene: TRBV6-5; CDR3 length: 15; CDR3 DNA: TGTGCCAGCAGATCGGGGGGAACGAGTAACTATGGCTACACCTTC; CDR3 protein: CASRSGGTSNYGYTF
J gene: TRBJ2-7; clone size: NA; D gene: NA; V gene: TRBV20-1; CDR3 length: 11; CDR3 DNA: TGCAGCCTCCCCACCCCGAGGGAGCAGTACTTC; CDR3 protein: CSLPTPREQYF
J gene: TRBJ2-2; clone size: NA; D gene: NA; V gene: TRBV4-2; CDR3 length: 14; CDR3 DNA: TGTGCCAGCAGCCGGGCTCTTCCCCCCGGGGAGCTGTTTTTT; CDR3 protein: CASSRALPPGELFF
J gene: TRBJ1-2; clone size: NA; D gene: NA; V gene: TRBV14; CDR3 length: 14; CDR3 DNA: TGTGCCAGCAGCCAAGATGTGGTCGACTATGGCTACACCTTC; CDR3 protein: CASSQDVVDYGYTF
J gene: TRBJ1-2; clone size: NA; D gene: NA; V gene: TRBV4-3; CDR3 length: 15; CDR3 DNA: TGCGCCAGCAGCCAAGATCGCCGGGTACAAGGTGGCTACACCTTC; CDR3 protein: CASSQDRRVQGGYTF
J gene: TRBJ2-5; clone size: NA; D gene: NA; V gene: TRBV5-1; CDR3 length: 16; CDR3 DNA: TGCGCCAGCGCAAAGAGGGTACAGATCGAACAAGAGACCCAGTACTTC; CDR3 protein: CASAKRVQIEQETQYF
J gene: TRBJ1-2; clone size: once; D gene: NA; V gene: TRBV29-1; CDR3 length: 13; CDR3 DNA: TGCAGCGTTGCATTTTATCGGGGATCTGGCTACACCTTC; CDR3 protein: CSVAFYRGSGYTF
J gene: TRBJ2-2; clone size: NA; D gene: NA; V gene: TRBV4-2; CDR3 length: 13; CDR3 DNA: TGTGCCAGCAGCCAACAGGAACGTGGGGAGCTGTTTTTT; CDR3 protein: CASSQQERGELFF
J gene: TRBJ1-5; clone size: NA; D gene: NA; V gene: TRBV5-1; CDR3 length: 17; CDR3 DNA: TGCGCCAGCAGCGCCGGGACACAGGATTATAGCAATCAGCCCCAGCATTTT; CDR3 protein: CASSAGTQDYSNQPQHF
J gene: TRBJ1-2; clone size: NA; D gene: NA; V gene: TRBV7-9; CDR3 length: 14; CDR3 DNA: TGTGCCAGCAGCTTAGCGCCGGGGGTGGTTGGCTACACCTTC; CDR3 protein: CASSLAPGVVGYTF
J gene: TRBJ1-1; clone size: once; D gene: NA; V gene: TRBV7-9; CDR3 length: 15; CDR3 DNA: TGTGCCAGCAGCCCCCCCACCGGTGTATTAAGAGAAGCTTTCTTT; CDR3 protein: CASSPPTGVLREAFF
J gene: TRBJ1-3; clone size: once; D gene: NA; V gene: TRBV28; CDR3 length: 16; CDR3 DNA: TGTGCCAGCAGTTTTGAGGTACGGGGTATTGGAAACACCATATATTTT; CDR3 protein: CASSFEVRGIGNTIYF